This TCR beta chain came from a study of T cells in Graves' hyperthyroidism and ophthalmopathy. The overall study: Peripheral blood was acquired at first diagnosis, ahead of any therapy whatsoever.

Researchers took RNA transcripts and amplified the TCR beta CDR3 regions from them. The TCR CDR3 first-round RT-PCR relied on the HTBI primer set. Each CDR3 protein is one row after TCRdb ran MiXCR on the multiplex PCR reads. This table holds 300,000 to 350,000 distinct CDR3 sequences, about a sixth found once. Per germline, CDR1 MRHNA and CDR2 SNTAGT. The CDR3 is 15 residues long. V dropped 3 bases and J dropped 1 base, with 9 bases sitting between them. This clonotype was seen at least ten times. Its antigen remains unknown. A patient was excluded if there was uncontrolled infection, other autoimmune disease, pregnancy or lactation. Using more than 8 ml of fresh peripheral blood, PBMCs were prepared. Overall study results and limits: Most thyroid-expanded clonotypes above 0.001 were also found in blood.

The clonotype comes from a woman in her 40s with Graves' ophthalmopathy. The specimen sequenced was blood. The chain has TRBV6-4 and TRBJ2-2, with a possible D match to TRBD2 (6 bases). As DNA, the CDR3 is TGTGCCAGCAGTGAAGGAGGGCAGAACACCGGGGAGCTGTTTTTT. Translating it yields CASSEGGQNTGELFF.